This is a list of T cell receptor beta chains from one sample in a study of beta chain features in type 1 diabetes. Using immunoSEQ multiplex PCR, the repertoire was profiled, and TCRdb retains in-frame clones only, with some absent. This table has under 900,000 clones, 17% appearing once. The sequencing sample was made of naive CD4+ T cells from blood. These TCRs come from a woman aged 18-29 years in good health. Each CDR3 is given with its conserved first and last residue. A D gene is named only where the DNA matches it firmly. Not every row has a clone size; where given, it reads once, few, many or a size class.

DNA: TGTGCCAGCAGTTACTCGCTATTGCTGAACACTGAAGCTTTCTTT
CDR3: CASSYSLLLNTEAFF
J: TRBJ1-1
size: NA
V: TRBV6-5
D: NA

DNA: TGTGCCAGCAGCTTAGGCCTGGGTACAGCGAACACTGAAGCTTTCTTT
CDR3: CASSLGLGTANTEAFF
J: TRBJ1-1
size: few
V: TRBV13
D: NA

DNA: TGTGCCAGCAGTCTACCGGGACTAGCGGGAGACGAGCAGTACTTC
CDR3: CASSLPGLAGDEQYF
J: TRBJ2-7
size: few
V: TRBV5-4
D: TRBD2

DNA: TGTGCCAGCAGTTTAGGGACAGGGCAGTACTTC
CDR3: CASSLGTGQYF
J: TRBJ2-7
size: few
V: TRBV28
D: TRBD1

DNA: TGTGCCAGCAGTTCCCCCGACAGGGCCTACGAGCAGTACTTC
CDR3: CASSSPDRAYEQYF
J: TRBJ2-7
size: NA
V: TRBV28
D: TRBD1

DNA: TGTGCCAGCAGCTTGATTCAGGGTATCGGCTACACCTTC
CDR3: CASSLIQGIGYTF
J: TRBJ1-2
size: NA
V: TRBV7-9
D: NA

DNA: TGTGCCAGCAGTGAAGTCGGGACAGTCTATGGCTACACCTTC
CDR3: CASSEVGTVYGYTF
J: TRBJ1-2
size: NA
V: TRBV6-1
D: TRBD1

DNA: TGTGCCAGCAGTTACTCGATGCAAGGGTCGGGGGAGCAGTACTTC
CDR3: CASSYSMQGSGEQYF
J: TRBJ2-7
size: NA
V: TRBV6-5
D: NA

DNA: TGCAGCGTCCAAGCGGATTCCTACAATGAGCAGTTCTTC
CDR3: CSVQADSYNEQFF
J: TRBJ2-1
size: NA
V: TRBV29-1
D: NA

DNA: TGTGCCAGCAGCTTGGGACCGACATACGAGCAGTACTTC
CDR3: CASSLGPTYEQYF
J: TRBJ2-7
size: few
V: TRBV28
D: NA

DNA: TGCGCCAGCAGCTTCGGCGGATACACAGATACGCAGTATTTT
CDR3: CASSFGGYTDTQYF
J: TRBJ2-3
size: NA
V: TRBV5-1
D: NA

DNA: TGCGCCAGCCGAACGGGACAGGAGAACTATGGCTACACCTTC
CDR3: CASRTGQENYGYTF
J: TRBJ1-2
size: NA
V: TRBV5-1
D: TRBD1

DNA: TGTGCCAGCAGCTTACAGGGGCGAGAGACCCAGTACTTC
CDR3: CASSLQGRETQYF
J: TRBJ2-5
size: NA
V: TRBV7-9
D: NA

DNA: TGTGCCAGCAGCGTCAGACAGGGCTACGAGCAGTACTTC
CDR3: CASSVRQGYEQYF
J: TRBJ2-7
size: NA
V: TRBV11-2
D: TRBD1

DNA: TGTGCCATCAGTGAGGGGCTAGCGGGCCGTAGCGGTGAGCAGTTCTTC
CDR3: CAISEGLAGRSGEQFF
J: TRBJ2-1
size: NA
V: TRBV10-3
D: TRBD2

DNA: TGTGCCAGCAGCCCTAGCGGGATCCGGGAGTACGAGCAGTACTTC
CDR3: CASSPSGIREYEQYF
J: TRBJ2-7
size: NA
V: TRBV7-6
D: TRBD2

DNA: TGTGCCAGCAGTTTTTCGTCGACAAGCGCCTACGAGCAGTACTTC
CDR3: CASSFSSTSAYEQYF
J: TRBJ2-7
size: NA
V: TRBV28
D: NA

DNA: TGTGCCAGCAGCTCGCAGCGGGAGACCCAGTACTTC
CDR3: CASSSQRETQYF
J: TRBJ2-5
size: NA
V: TRBV7-9
D: NA

DNA: TGTGCTAGTGGTTTGTCCACCACAGATACGCAGTATTTT
CDR3: CASGLSTTDTQYF
J: TRBJ2-3
size: few
V: TRBV12-5
D: NA

DNA: TGTGCCAGCAGCCAAGCAAACAATGAGCAGTTCTTC
CDR3: CASSQANNEQFF
J: TRBJ2-1
size: NA
V: TRBV21-1
D: NA

DNA: TGTGCCAGCAGCTTAGATTTAGGGAACTACGAGCAGTACTTC
CDR3: CASSLDLGNYEQYF
J: TRBJ2-7
size: NA
V: TRBV13
D: NA

DNA: TGTGCCAGCAGTGAATATACCTCCGCCTACGAGACCCAGTACTTC
CDR3: CASSEYTSAYETQYF
J: TRBJ2-5
size: few
V: TRBV25-1
D: NA

DNA: TGCAGTGCTGTGGATAGGACTGAAGCTTTCTTT
CDR3: CSAVDRTEAFF
J: TRBJ1-1
size: few
V: TRBV20-1
D: NA

DNA: TGTGCCAGCAGCTTAGTTGGCGGCGGGGGTGGCAACGAGCAGTACTTC
CDR3: CASSLVGGGGGNEQYF
J: TRBJ2-7
size: few
V: TRBV7-2
D: TRBD2

DNA: TGTGCCAGCAGCTTACATCCTGGGGCCAACGTCCTGACTTTC
CDR3: CASSLHPGANVLTF
J: TRBJ2-6
size: NA
V: TRBV11-1
D: NA

DNA: TGTGCCAGCACCCCACGGGACAGCTACAATGAGCAGTTCTTC
CDR3: CASTPRDSYNEQFF
J: TRBJ2-1
size: few
V: TRBV6-5
D: TRBD1

DNA: TGTGCCAGTAGTATAGAAACCTCGAATCAGCCCCAGCATTTT
CDR3: CASSIETSNQPQHF
J: TRBJ1-5
size: few
V: TRBV19
D: NA

DNA: TGTGCCAGCAGTTCCGGGACTAGCGTTGAGCAGTTCTTC
CDR3: CASSSGTSVEQFF
J: TRBJ2-1
size: few
V: TRBV9
D: TRBD2

DNA: TGTGCCATCAGTGAGTCAGCGAGTATTCATGGCTACACCTTC
CDR3: CAISESASIHGYTF
J: TRBJ1-2
size: few
V: TRBV10-3
D: NA

DNA: TGTGCCAGTGGACCCGAGACAGGGGCCAACGTCCTGACTTTC
CDR3: CASGPETGANVLTF
J: TRBJ2-6
size: NA
V: TRBV19
D: NA

DNA: TGTGCCAGCAGCTTAGTTCGGGGGGCGCTTGGCTACACCTTC
CDR3: CASSLVRGALGYTF
J: TRBJ1-2
size: NA
V: TRBV7-2
D: NA

DNA: TGTGCCAGCAGCTTGACTAGCGGGAAGGGGGAGCTGTTTTTT
CDR3: CASSLTSGKGELFF
J: TRBJ2-2
size: few
V: TRBV5-4
D: TRBD2

DNA: TGTGCCAGCAGTTACTCTTACTACTATGGCTACACCTTC
CDR3: CASSYSYYYGYTF
J: TRBJ1-2
size: few
V: TRBV6-6
D: NA

DNA: TGTGCCAGCAGAACCGGGACTCGACGCACAGATACGCAGTATTTT
CDR3: CASRTGTRRTDTQYF
J: TRBJ2-3
size: few
V: TRBV6-5
D: NA

DNA: TGTGCCAGCAGCGTACGTACAGGAGCCATGGGGGAGACCCAGTACTTC
CDR3: CASSVRTGAMGETQYF
J: TRBJ2-5
size: NA
V: TRBV5-4
D: NA

DNA: TGTGCCAGCAGTTACTCGTTAAACGCCCGGGGACACACCATATATTTT
CDR3: CASSYSLNARGHTIYF
J: TRBJ1-3
size: few
V: TRBV6-5
D: NA

DNA: TGTGCCAGCAGGATCGGGGGAAGCACAGATACGCAGTATTTT
CDR3: CASRIGGSTDTQYF
J: TRBJ2-3
size: NA
V: TRBV11-2
D: NA

DNA: TGTGCCAGCAGTGATTTCGGCAATTACGAGCAGTACTTC
CDR3: CASSDFGNYEQYF
J: TRBJ2-7
size: NA
V: TRBV2
D: NA

DNA: TGTGCCAGCTCACCACCGGGACAGGGGGCCTGGGGCTACACCTTC
CDR3: CASSPPGQGAWGYTF
J: TRBJ1-2
size: once
V: TRBV18
D: TRBD1

DNA: TGTGCCAGCAGCCCACCCGGACGAATGCTGGGCACTGAAGCTTTCTTT
CDR3: CASSPPGRMLGTEAFF
J: TRBJ1-1
size: NA
V: TRBV14
D: NA

DNA: TGTGCCAGCAGCGGTCGGGATGGGGAGCTGTTTTTT
CDR3: CASSGRDGELFF
J: TRBJ2-2
size: few
V: TRBV7-3
D: NA

DNA: TGTGCCAGCAGCTTAGTACTAGCGGGGTACAATGAGCAGTTCTTC
CDR3: CASSLVLAGYNEQFF
J: TRBJ2-1
size: NA
V: TRBV7-8
D: TRBD2

DNA: TGTGCCAGCAGCTTATCTTATCTTAACTCTGGGGCCAACGTCCTGACTTTC
CDR3: CASSLSYLNSGANVLTF
J: TRBJ2-6
size: NA
V: TRBV7-2
D: NA

DNA: TGTGCCAGCAGGTCGACTAGCGGGAGGGCCGGGGAGCTGTTTTTT
CDR3: CASRSTSGRAGELFF
J: TRBJ2-2
size: NA
V: TRBV2
D: TRBD2

DNA: TGCGCCAGCAGCCCAGGACTAGCGGGGCGTGGGAGCTCCTACAATGAGCAGTTCTTC
CDR3: CASSPGLAGRGSSYNEQFF
J: TRBJ2-1
size: NA
V: TRBV5-1
D: TRBD2

DNA: TGTGCCAGCAAGGTGGGCGGTAGCTCCTACAATGAGCAGTTCTTC
CDR3: CASKVGGSSYNEQFF
J: TRBJ2-1
size: NA
V: TRBV28
D: NA

DNA: TGTGCCAGCAAACGGCCTGGGGCCAACGTCCTGACTTTC
CDR3: CASKRPGANVLTF
J: TRBJ2-6
size: few
V: TRBV6-1
D: NA

DNA: TGTGCCAGCAGTTACAATGAGCGGGAGAGCGAGCAGTACTTC
CDR3: CASSYNERESEQYF
J: TRBJ2-7
size: few
V: TRBV6-5
D: TRBD2

DNA: TGCGCCAGCAGCTTGTTGGGGGTTGATCCGGACGAGCAGTACTTC
CDR3: CASSLLGVDPDEQYF
J: TRBJ2-7
size: NA
V: TRBV5-1
D: NA

DNA: TGTGCCAGCTCACCTTCCGGACTAGCGGGAGATACGCAGTATTTT
CDR3: CASSPSGLAGDTQYF
J: TRBJ2-3
size: NA
V: TRBV18
D: TRBD2

DNA: TGTGCCAGCAGTCAAGGAGATTTCAGGGGGCGACGGCCCCAGCATTTT
CDR3: CASSQGDFRGRRPQHF
J: TRBJ1-5
size: NA
V: TRBV28
D: TRBD1